Listed below are T cell receptor beta chains from one sample, sequenced in a study of cytomegalovirus exposure and HLA in healthy donors. The repertoire was sequenced with immunoSEQ multiplex PCR; TCRdb's copy has only in-frame clones and lacks some. The repertoire holds approximately 150,000 clones, with 80% as singletons. Sequenced sample: PBMCs. The receptors stem from a male donor in good health and CMV-seronegative. CDR3s include the opening cysteine and the closing phenylalanine or tryptophan. The order of the fields is clone size, V gene, D gene, J gene, CDR3 DNA, CDR3 protein. The D gene is left open where the match is weak. A row's size may be missing; if present it is once, few, many or a size class.

>NA|TRBV29-1|NA|TRBJ2-1
TGCAGCACCAATCAGGGGAACCCTTACAATGAGCAGTTCTTC
CSTNQGNPYNEQFF
>few|TRBV30|TRBD2|TRBJ2-5
TGTGCCTGGAGGAAACGGGGGGTAGAGACCCAGTACTTC
CAWRKRGVETQYF
>NA|TRBV6-1|NA|TRBJ2-7
TGTGCCAGCAGTGAATTGGGGCCGAAAACTCCCGCGCACTTC
CASSELGPKTPAHF
>NA|TRBV29-1|NA|TRBJ2-3
TGCAGCGTTGAGAGCGCTGGGGCCCTCACAGATACGCAGTATTTT
CSVESAGALTDTQYF
>NA|TRBV6-5|TRBD1|TRBJ1-2
TGTGCCAGCAGTTATTCGACAACCGGGACAGGGGATGGCTACACCTTC
CASSYSTTGTGDGYTF
>NA|TRBV7-9|NA|TRBJ1-1
TGTGCCAGCAGCTTAAACTCGGGGGGCTTATCGACTGAAGCTTTCTTT
CASSLNSGGLSTEAFF
>NA|TRBV5-1|TRBD2|TRBJ2-5
TGCGCCAGCAGAGTTGCCGGGACTAGCGCAGAGACCCAGTACTTC
CASRVAGTSAETQYF
>NA|TRBV5-4|TRBD2|TRBJ2-4
TGTGCCAGCAGCTCGGGACTAGCGGGGGGAAACATTCAGTACTTC
CASSSGLAGGNIQYF
>NA|TRBV5-6|TRBD1|TRBJ1-1
TGTGCCAGCAGCTGGGGACAGGGAGACACTGAAGCTTTCTTT
CASSWGQGDTEAFF
>NA|TRBV27|TRBD1|TRBJ1-6
TGTGCCAGCACCTGGACAGGGGGAAGTGGATCACCCCTCCACTTT
CASTWTGGSGSPLHF
>NA|TRBV4-1|NA|TRBJ2-7
TGCGCCAGCAGCCATCAACAGGGTAGCTACGAGCAGTACTTC
CASSHQQGSYEQYF
>NA|TRBV6-6|TRBD1|TRBJ2-5
TGTGCCAGCAGTCTAGGACAGGGTTCTCAGTACTTC
CASSLGQGSQYF
>NA|TRBV7-8|NA|TRBJ2-2
TGTGCCAGCAGCTCCGACACCGGGGAGCTGTTTTTT
CASSSDTGELFF
>NA|TRBV5-4|NA|TRBJ2-1
TGTGCCAGCAGCTACAGGCGATACAATGAGCAGTTCTTC
CASSYRRYNEQFF
>NA|TRBV5-1|NA|TRBJ1-6
TGCGCCAGCAGCTTGGAGGGACATCCCAATTCACCCCTCCACTTT
CASSLEGHPNSPLHF
>NA|TRBV6-1|NA|TRBJ2-7
TGTGCCAGCAGTGAAGCCCAGCTCAGGGCCTTTCTTGGGCAGTACTTC
CASSEAQLRAFLGQYF
>once|TRBV9|NA|TRBJ2-2
TGTGCCAGCAGCCCACGGACAGAAAACACCGGGGAGCTGTTTTTT
CASSPRTENTGELFF
>once|TRBV2|NA|TRBJ2-1
TGTGCCAGCAGTTGGGGCAGAAGATACAATGAGCAGTTCTTC
CASSWGRRYNEQFF
>once|TRBV7-6|NA|TRBJ1-1
TGTGCCAGCAGCAAAACTTCGAACACTGAAGCTTTCTTT
CASSKTSNTEAFF
>few|TRBV10-3|TRBD1|TRBJ2-5
TGTGCCATCAGTGCCCGGGACAGGGGGCTTCTTGGGGAGACCCAGTACTTC
CAISARDRGLLGETQYF
>medium-sized|TRBV6-4|NA|TRBJ2-1
TGTGCCAGCGGGAAAAACTCGGGATCCTACAATGAGCAGTTCTTC
CASGKNSGSYNEQFF
>NA|TRBV18|NA|TRBJ2-5
TGTGCCAGCTCACCCCCCTCCGGGACAAAAGAGACCCAGTACTTC
CASSPPSGTKETQYF
>few|TRBV19|TRBD2|TRBJ2-4
TGTGCCAGTAGTATACAAGCGGGGGGACTCAACATTCAGTACTTC
CASSIQAGGLNIQYF
>NA|TRBV6-6|TRBD2|TRBJ2-1
TGTGCCAGCACCCCGCGGGGGATAGGGGTCAATGAGCAGTTCTTC
CASTPRGIGVNEQFF